This T cell receptor (beta chain) was sequenced for a study of CD8+ T cells in alopecia areata. Study information: Among treated patients, oral tofacitinib was administered at 5 to 10 mg twice daily.

RNA was extracted and reverse transcribed into cDNA as the sequencing template. Here immunoSEQ multiplex PCR was the method, and the copy in TCRdb shows in-frame clones only, minus some. The repertoire holds 150,000 to 200,000 clones, with roughly 46% as singletons. The V gene end was trimmed by 0 bases and the J gene end by 6 bases; junction bases not matched to a gene: 11. The CDR3 length is 18 residues. Germline lookup yields CDR1 MGHRA and CDR2 YSYEKL. Treatment indicated: oral pan-JAK inhibitor, 5-10 mg twice daily. The receptor was isolated from a human donor with alopecia areata. The chain joins TRBV4-1 to TRBJ2-1, with 10 bases lining up with TRBD2. Sequenced material: CD8+ T cells sorted from blood, taken at roughly week 52, from a patient treated with tofacitinib. The CDR3 reads CASSQDPNSGGLGNEQFF. The CDR3 region has the DNA TGCGCCAGCAGCCAAGATCCAAATAGCGGGGGGCTAGGCAATGAGCAGTTCTTC.